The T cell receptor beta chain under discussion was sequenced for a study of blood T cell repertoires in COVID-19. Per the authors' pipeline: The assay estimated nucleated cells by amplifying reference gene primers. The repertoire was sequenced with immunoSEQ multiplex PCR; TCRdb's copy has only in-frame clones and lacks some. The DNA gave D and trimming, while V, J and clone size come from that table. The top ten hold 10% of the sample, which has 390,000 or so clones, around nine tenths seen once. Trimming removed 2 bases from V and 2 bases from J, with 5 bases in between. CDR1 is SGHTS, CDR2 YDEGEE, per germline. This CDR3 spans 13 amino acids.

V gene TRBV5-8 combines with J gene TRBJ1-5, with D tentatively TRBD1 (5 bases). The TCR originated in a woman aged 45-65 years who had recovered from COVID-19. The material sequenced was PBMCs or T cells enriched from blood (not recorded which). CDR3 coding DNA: TGTGCCAGCAGCTTACAGGGCAATCAGCCCCAGCATTTT. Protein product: CASSLQGNQPQHF.